One sample yielded the 25 T cell receptor beta chains listed below, sequenced in a study of blood T cell repertoires in COVID-19. Clones were read by immunoSEQ multiplex PCR, and TCRdb kept only the in-frame ones, dropping some. The sample lists roughly 170,000 clones, roughly four fifths seen once, with roughly 7.1% in the top ten. The sample taken for sequencing was peripheral blood. These receptors all come from a human donor in a cohort sampled during active COVID-19.

The sample holds one count of this clone. Different DNA sequences within this sample yield the same CDR3. This chain uses TRBV9 with TRBJ1-1, with D hard to call. The CDR3 consists of 14 residues. V lost 4 bases to trimming and J lost 1 base, with 11 bases between them. Germline V lookup: CDR1 SGDLS, CDR2 YYNGEE. The CDR3, as DNA: TGTGCCAGCAGCCCTAAGACGGGGAACACTGAAGCTTTCTTT. It encodes CASSPKTGNTEAFF.

The genes are TRBV9 and TRBJ2-2; the match to TRBD2 covers 9 bases. The CDR3 is 14 amino acids. CDR1 is SGDLS, CDR2 YYNGEE, per germline. Trimming at V came to 0 bases and at J to 6 bases, leaving 0 bases not matched to a gene. The CDR3 loop is CASSVGGGAGELFF. The CDR3 nucleotides are TGTGCCAGCAGCGTAGGCGGGGGGGCCGGGGAGCTGTTTTTT.

This rearrangement joins TRBV6-1 to TRBJ1-6; 8 nucleotides match TRBD1. The germline V gene encodes CDR1 MNHNS and CDR2 SASEGT. V lost 2 bases to trimming and J lost 9 bases; unmatched junction nucleotides: 6. The CDR3 runs to 15 residues. The chain's CDR3 is CASSESPQGASPLHF. In DNA form, the CDR3 reads TGTGCCAGCAGTGAAAGTCCCCAGGGGGCTTCACCCCTCCACTTT.

The CDR3 loop reads CASSLYLAGALNEQYF. DNA for the CDR3: TGTGCCAGCAGTTTATATCTAGCGGGGGCCCTGAACGAGCAGTACTTC. The gene calls are TRBV28 and TRBJ2-7; 10 bases are shared with TRBD2. CDR3 length equals 16 residues. V lost 1 base and J lost 5; bases outside the gene matches: 8. CDR1 is MDHEN and CDR2 is SYDVKM in the germline V gene.

The rearrangement links TRBV7-9 to TRBJ2-7; 7 bases match TRBD1. The J segment lost 6 bases and the V segment lost 1 base, leaving 6 bases of the junction unmatched. CDR3 length equals 14 residues. In germline, CDR1 is SEHNR, CDR2 FQNEAQ (reference sequence). The CDR3 is CASSLEVTGFEQYF. CDR3 nucleotides: TGTGCCAGCAGCTTAGAGGTGACAGGGTTCGAGCAGTACTTC.

This clone was counted a single time. J is TRBJ2-7 and V is TRBV11-2, with a possible D match to TRBD2 (6 bases). Per the germline V gene, CDR1 is SGHAT and CDR2 is FQNNGV. V was shortened by 5 bases and J by 0 bases, with 20 bases between the two germline ends. The CDR3 is 17 residues long. The CDR3 nucleotides are TGTGCCAGCAGCCCCTGGGGAAGCGGGTCCGTCTCCTACGAGCAGTACTTC. Its protein is CASSPWGSGSVSYEQYF.

The genes are TRBV3-1 (or the pseudogene TRBV3-2) and TRBJ1-2; D is unresolved. CDR3 size: 16 residues. Germline V CDR1 and CDR2: LGHDT, YNNKEL (reference sequence). V shed 0 bases and J shed 3 bases, with 14 bases lying between them. The CDR3 reads CASSQDRGILDYGYTF. The CDR3 DNA reads as TGTGCCAGCAGCCAAGATCGGGGTATCCTGGACTATGGCTACACCTTC.

This clone appeared a few times. The chain recombines TRBV4-2 with TRBJ1-6; 9 nucleotides match TRBD1. After removal of 3 bases from V and 6 bases from J, the junction contained 0 bases not matched to a gene. Germline V gene lookup returns CDR1 LGHNA and CDR2 YNFKEQ. CDR3 size: 14 residues. CDR3 amino acids: CASSQGQGNSPLHF. The DNA of the CDR3 is TGTGCCAGCAGCCAGGGACAGGGTAATTCACCCCTCCACTTT.

The gene calls are TRBV5-1 and TRBJ1-3; D may be TRBD1 (6 bases). The germline V and J ends were trimmed by 3 bases and 1 base, with 11 bases remaining between them. The germline CDR1 and CDR2 sequences are SGHRS and YFSETQ. CDR3 length equals 15 residues. In nucleotides, the CDR3 is TGCGCCAGCAGCTGGATAGGGGGATCTGGAAACACCATATATTTT. This translates into CASSWIGGSGNTIYF.

The rearrangement links TRBV11-2 to TRBJ2-5, with 7 bases that match TRBD2. CDR1 SGHAT and CDR2 FQNNGV come from the germline V gene. This CDR3 has 15 amino acids. The junction had 3 bases not matched to a gene; V was cut back by 2 bases and J by 0 bases. The CDR3 sequence is CASSLWGGDQETQYF. CDR3 in DNA: TGTGCCAGCAGCTTATGGGGGGGGGACCAAGAGACCCAGTACTTC.

This clone was observed once. The rearrangement links TRBV6-5 to TRBJ1-5; TRBD1 agrees at 7 bases. The V and J ends lost 6 bases and 1 base, in that order; junction bases with no gene match: 6. This CDR3 contains 15 residues. Per the germline V gene, CDR1 is MNHEY and CDR2 is SVGAGI. CDR3 loop: CASRSTGSSNQPQHF. CDR3 DNA sequence: TGTGCCAGCAGATCGACAGGGTCCAGCAATCAGCCCCAGCATTTT.

This clone appeared a few times. The CDR3 nucleotides are TGTGCCAGCAGCTCCCGGACAGGGACCTATGGCTACACCTTC. It translates to CASSSRTGTYGYTF. J is TRBJ1-2 and V is TRBV5-5; 8 bases match TRBD1. The CDR3 is 14 amino acids. The V gene end was trimmed by 3 bases and the J gene end by 4 bases; junction bases not matched to a gene: 5. CDR1 is SGHKS, CDR2 YYEKEE, per germline (reference sequence).

CDR3 nucleotides: TGTGCCTGGAGTGTCGGGGGGGTCGTGGTGGCCGGGGAGCTGTTTTTT. Its translation: CAWSVGGVVVAGELFF. The V gene is TRBV30, the J gene TRBJ2-2; TRBD2 agrees at 8 bases. CDR1 and CDR2 from the germline V gene are GTSNPN and SVGIG (reference sequence). The CDR3 has 16 residues. V dropped 0 bases and J dropped 6; count of bases not matched to a gene: 9.

J is TRBJ2-1 and V is TRBV10-3; possibly TRBD2 for D (6 bases). Per the germline V gene, CDR1 is ENHRY and CDR2 is SYGVKD. Trimming took off 8 bases at V and 8 bases at J, with 22 bases between the two ends. The CDR3 extends over 15 amino acids. CDR3 in amino acids: CAISPAGLTQDEQFF. The CDR3 nucleotides are TGTGCCATCTCCCCGGCGGGACTGACCCAGGATGAGCAGTTCTTC.

In nucleotides, the CDR3 is TGTGCCAGCAGAACCAGGGGGAGCGGTGAAAAACTGTTTTTT. It translates to CASRTRGSGEKLFF. The rearrangement joins TRBV7-2 to TRBJ1-4; 7 bases fit TRBD1. The germline V gene encodes CDR1 SGHTA and CDR2 FQGNSA. V lost 6 bases to trimming and J lost 7 bases; unmatched junction nucleotides: 8. The CDR3 length is 14 residues.

J is TRBJ1-5 and V is TRBV24-1; D gene uncertain. The CDR3 is made up of 13 amino acids. Trimming removed 4 bases from V and 6 bases from J, with 9 bases in between. CDR1 is KGHDR, CDR2 SFDVKD, per germline. This CDR3 is CATSEPDIQPQHF. The DNA of the CDR3 is TGTGCCACCAGTGAACCAGACATTCAGCCCCAGCATTTT.

V and J are TRBV9 and TRBJ2-5; 9 positions match TRBD2. The CDR3 is 15 amino acids. Germline V lookup: CDR1 SGDLS, CDR2 YYNGEE. The V gene end was trimmed by 6 bases and the J gene end by 4 bases; junction bases not matched to a gene: 10. CDR3 in DNA: TGTGCCAGCACCCCGCGGGGGGGGGCCGGAGAGACCCAGTACTTC. It is translated as CASTPRGGAGETQYF.

The chain has TRBV20-1 and TRBJ1-5; D is uncertain. The CDR3 has 14 residues. CDR1 and CDR2 from the germline V gene are DFQATT and SNEGSKA (reference sequence). Trimming pared 3 bases from V and 2 bases from J, leaving 11 bases between. For the CDR3, the DNA is TGCAGTGCTAGTTCCGGGATCGGCAATCAGCCCCAGCATTTT. It translates to CSASSGIGNQPQHF.

The rearrangement links TRBV27 to TRBJ1-2; 7 nucleotides align to TRBD1. CDR3 length: 13 residues. After removal of 5 bases from V and 4 bases from J, the junction contained 4 bases not matched to a gene. CDR1 is MNHEY and CDR2 is SMNVEV in the germline V gene (reference sequence). CDR3 sequence: CASSPRQGYGYTF. Here the CDR3 DNA reads TGTGCCAGCAGTCCTCGACAGGGCTATGGCTACACCTTC.

The rearrangement uses TRBV3-1 (or the pseudogene TRBV3-2) and TRBJ1-2; D might be TRBD1 (6 bases). Trimming took off 3 bases at V and 8 bases at J, with 16 bases between the two ends. The CDR3 totals 14 residues. Germline V gene sequence: CDR1 LGHDT, CDR2 YNNKEL (reference sequence). CDR3 sequence: CASSQRRGGGGYTF. CDR3 nucleotide sequence: TGTGCCAGCAGCCAGAGAAGGGGGGGCGGAGGCTACACCTTC.

This chain joins TRBV7-9 and TRBJ2-7; a weak D match, TRBD1 (5 bases). Germline values: CDR1 SEHNR, CDR2 FQNEAQ (reference sequence). V was pared by 7 bases and J by 6 bases, with 13 bases between. The CDR3 has 12 residues. The CDR3 bases are TGTGCCAGCACCGGCCTAGGGGCCGAGCAGTACTTC. Amino acids: CASTGLGAEQYF.

The chain is built from TRBV24-1 and TRBJ2-3; a weak D match, TRBD2 (6 bases). In germline, CDR1 is KGHDR, CDR2 SFDVKD. V shed 3 bases and J shed 7 bases, with 16 bases lying between them. The CDR3 totals 15 residues. Here the CDR3 DNA reads TGTGCCACCAGTGATCCTGAGGGACTCTCTAATACGCAGTATTTT. Translating gives CATSDPEGLSNTQYF.

The chain joins TRBV5-5 to TRBJ2-7; 9 bases align to TRBD1. Germline lookup yields CDR1 SGHKS and CDR2 YYEKEE (reference sequence). The CDR3 is 15 residues long. V shed 5 bases, J shed 4 bases, and the junction held 10 bases outside the gene matches. The CDR3 spells CASSPRRDRAYEQYF. The CDR3 bases are TGTGCCAGCAGTCCCCGCCGGGACAGGGCATACGAGCAGTACTTC.

V and J are TRBV11-3 and TRBJ2-1; tentatively, D is TRBD2 (5 bases). Germline V gene lookup returns CDR1 SGHNT and CDR2 YENEEA. This CDR3 is built from 13 residues. V was clipped by 5 bases and J by 5 bases, with 10 bases between them. Here the CDR3 reads CASSHPGNNEQFF. The CDR3, as DNA: TGTGCCAGCAGCCATCCGGGAAACAATGAGCAGTTCTTC.

This chain links TRBV29-1 with TRBJ1-2; 8 nucleotides line up with TRBD1. The trim removed 4 bases at V and 6 bases at J, leaving 7 bases unmatched. This CDR3 has 13 amino acids. Per germline, CDR1 SQVTM and CDR2 ANQGSEA. The CDR3 DNA reads TGCAGCGTTGGGGAAGACAGGGGAGATGGCTACACCTTC. Protein product: CSVGEDRGDGYTF.